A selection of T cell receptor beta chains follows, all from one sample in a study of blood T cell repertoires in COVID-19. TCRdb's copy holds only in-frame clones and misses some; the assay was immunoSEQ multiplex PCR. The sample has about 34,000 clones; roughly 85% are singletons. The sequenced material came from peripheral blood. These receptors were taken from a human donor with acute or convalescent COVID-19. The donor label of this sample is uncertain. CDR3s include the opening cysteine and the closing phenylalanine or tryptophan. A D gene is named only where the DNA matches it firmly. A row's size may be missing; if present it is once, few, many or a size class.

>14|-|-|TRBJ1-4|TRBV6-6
CASSSLYIGEKLFF
TGTGCCAGCAGTTCACTATACATTGGGGAAAAACTGTTTTTT
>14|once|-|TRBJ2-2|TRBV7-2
CASSFHRNTGELFF
TGTGCCAGCAGCTTTCACAGAAACACCGGGGAGCTGTTTTTT
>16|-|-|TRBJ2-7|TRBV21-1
CASSTPGASGVYEQYF
TGTGCCAGCAGCACCCCCGGGGCTAGCGGGGTATACGAGCAGTACTTC
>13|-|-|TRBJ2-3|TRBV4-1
CASSQSLPDTQYF
TGCGCCAGCAGCCAATCCCTCCCAGATACGCAGTATTTT
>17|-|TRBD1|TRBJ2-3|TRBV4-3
CASSQEMGTGWQDTQYF
TGCGCCAGCAGCCAAGAGATGGGGACAGGGTGGCAAGATACGCAGTATTTT
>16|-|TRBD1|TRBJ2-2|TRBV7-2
CASSLRQGASAGELFF
TGTGCCAGCAGCTTAAGACAGGGGGCTTCGGCCGGGGAGCTGTTTTTT
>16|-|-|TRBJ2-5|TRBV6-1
CASSESGQGLRKTQYF
TGTGCCAGCAGTGAAAGTGGGCAGGGATTGCGGAAGACCCAGTACTTC
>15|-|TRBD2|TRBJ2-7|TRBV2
CASQTGLAETYEQYF
TGTGCCAGCCAAACTGGACTAGCGGAAACCTACGAGCAGTACTTC
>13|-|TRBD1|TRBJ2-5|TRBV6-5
CASRQGRQETQYF
TGTGCCAGCCGACAGGGCAGACAAGAGACCCAGTACTTC
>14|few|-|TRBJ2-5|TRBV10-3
CAISRDLGGETQYF
TGTGCCATCAGCCGGGATTTAGGCGGCGAGACCCAGTACTTC
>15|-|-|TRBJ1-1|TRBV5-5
CASSLGQNLNTEAFF
TGTGCCAGCAGCTTAGGACAGAACCTGAACACTGAAGCTTTCTTT
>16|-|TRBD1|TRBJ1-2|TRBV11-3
CASSQSQGAPNYGYTF
TGTGCCAGCAGCCAGAGCCAGGGGGCTCCTAACTATGGCTACACCTTC
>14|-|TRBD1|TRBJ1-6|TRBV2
CASSVATGASPLHF
TGTGCCAGCAGTGTCGCGACAGGGGCTTCACCCCTCCACTTT
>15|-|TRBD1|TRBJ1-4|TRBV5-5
CASSLRTGKGEKLFF
TGTGCCAGCAGCCTTCGGACAGGGAAGGGTGAAAAACTGTTTTTT
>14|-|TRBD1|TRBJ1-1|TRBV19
CASSRGFLSTEAFF
TGTGCCAGTTCCAGGGGGTTCTTGAGCACTGAAGCTTTCTTT
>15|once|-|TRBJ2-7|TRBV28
CASSSQGGGDHEQYF
TGTGCCAGCAGTTCCCAGGGAGGGGGAGACCACGAGCAGTACTTC
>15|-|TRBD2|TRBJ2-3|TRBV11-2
CASSLRAGGPDTQYF
TGTGCCAGCAGCTTACGAGCGGGGGGCCCAGATACGCAGTATTTT
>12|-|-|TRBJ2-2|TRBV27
CASSLYSGELFF
TGTGCCAGCAGTTTGTATTCGGGGGAGCTGTTTTTT
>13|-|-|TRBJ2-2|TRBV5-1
CASSLVESGELFF
TGCGCCAGCAGCTTGGTTGAGTCCGGGGAGCTGTTTTTT
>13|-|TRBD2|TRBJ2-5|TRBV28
CASSPGLAATQYF
TGTGCCAGCAGTCCCGGACTAGCGGCGACCCAGTACTTC
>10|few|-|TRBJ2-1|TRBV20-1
CSSPPDEQFF
TGCAGTAGCCCCCCCGATGAGCAGTTCTTC
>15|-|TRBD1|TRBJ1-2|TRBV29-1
CSVEVGQGRRYGYTF
TGCAGCGTTGAAGTTGGACAGGGAAGGAGGTATGGCTACACCTTC
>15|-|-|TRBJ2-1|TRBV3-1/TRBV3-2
CASSSLDSSYNEQFF
TGTGCCAGCAGCTCACTTGACAGCTCCTACAATGAGCAGTTCTTC
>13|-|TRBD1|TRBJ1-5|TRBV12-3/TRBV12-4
CASSGTGNQPQHF
TGTGCCAGCAGTGGGACAGGGAATCAGCCCCAGCATTTT
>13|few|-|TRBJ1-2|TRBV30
CAYARDRPYGYTF
TGTGCCTACGCCAGAGACAGACCCTATGGCTACACCTTC
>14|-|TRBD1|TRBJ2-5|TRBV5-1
CASSAGQGLETQYF
TGCGCCAGCAGCGCCGGACAGGGCTTGGAGACCCAGTACTTC
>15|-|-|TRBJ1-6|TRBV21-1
CASSKGGHPILTLHF
TGTGCCAGCAGCAAAGGGGGACATCCAATTCTAACCCTCCACTTT
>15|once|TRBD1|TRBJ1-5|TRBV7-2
CASSFQDRVGEPQHF
TGTGCCAGCAGCTTCCAGGACAGGGTCGGCGAGCCCCAGCATTTT
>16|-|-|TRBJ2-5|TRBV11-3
CASSSGGLGSAETQYF
TGTGCCAGCAGCTCAGGGGGACTAGGGTCAGCGGAGACCCAGTACTTC
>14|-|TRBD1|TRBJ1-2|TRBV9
CASSEQGGNYGYTF
TGTGCCAGCAGCGAACAGGGGGGTAACTATGGCTACACCTTC
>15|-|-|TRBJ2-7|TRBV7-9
CASSLEWGTSYEQYF
TGTGCCAGCAGCCTGGAATGGGGCACCTCCTACGAGCAGTACTTC
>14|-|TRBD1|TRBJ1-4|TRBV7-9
CASSLTGVNEKLFF
TGTGCCAGCAGCTTAACAGGGGTAAATGAAAAACTGTTTTTT